This T cell receptor (beta chain) was profiled in a study of blood T cells in healthy people across ages. Each sample yielded at least 5 micrograms of PBMC total RNA. Through a sample-barcoded 5' primer and a J-beta primer mix, a second PCR was run for roughly 6 to 11 cycles. TCRdb re-called the 5' RACE reads with MiXCR, one entry per CDR3 protein. The data contain some 1.5 million distinct CDR3 sequences, less than 45% of them singletons. The sample consisted of blood. The sequence derives from a woman under 30 in good health.

CDR3 in DNA: TGTGCCAGCAGTTTCAGCGGGAGTTGGAGCTACACCTTC. The encoded protein is CASSFSGSWSYTF. The chain employs TRBV12-3 or TRBV12-4 and TRBJ1-2, with D unclear. The CDR3 spans 13 residues. Trimming took off 3 bases at V and 9 bases at J, with 14 bases between the two ends.